This is a list of T cell receptor beta chains from one sample in a study of blood T cell repertoires in COVID-19. Sequencing was performed with immunoSEQ multiplex PCR; in TCRdb, only in-frame clones are kept and a portion is missing. This sample yields 150,000 to 200,000 clones, of which approximately 90% are seen a single time; roughly 24% belongs to the top ten. The specimen was PBMCs or T cells enriched from blood (not recorded which). These receptors were collected from a woman aged 35 to 49 in a cohort exposed to, infected with or recovered from COVID-19 (not recorded which). CDR3s include the opening cysteine and the closing phenylalanine or tryptophan. A D gene is named only where the DNA matches it firmly. Expanded clones are given a class, and other clones once, few, many or no size at all.

CDR3 DNA,CDR3 protein,V gene,D gene,clone size,J gene
TGTGCCAGCAGTGGGAACAGGGCGGGGAACACTGAAGCTTTCTTT,CASSGNRAGNTEAFF,TRBV2,NA,NA,TRBJ1-1
TGTGCCTGGAGTGACCCCCGCCGAGTTGAGCAGTTCTTC,CAWSDPRRVEQFF,TRBV30,NA,NA,TRBJ2-1
TGTGCCAGCAGCTTAAGGGGGAAACAGAGGCTGGATGAGCAGTTCTTC,CASSLRGKQRLDEQFF,TRBV13,NA,NA,TRBJ2-1
TGTGCCAGTTGTATGATCCGGGACAGGGGAATTCAGCCCCAGCATTTT,CASCMIRDRGIQPQHF,TRBV19,TRBD1,NA,TRBJ1-5
TGTGCCAGCAAATTCAGTGGCGGCGACATTCAGTACTTC,CASKFSGGDIQYF,TRBV27,NA,NA,TRBJ2-4
TGTGCCAACCGAACAAGGGGCACTACGTTAGCCAAAAACATTCAGTACTTC,CANRTRGTTLAKNIQYF,TRBV27,NA,NA,TRBJ2-4
TGCGCCAGCAGCCAAGAAGGGGTTTGGGCTGAAGCTTTCTTT,CASSQEGVWAEAFF,TRBV4-1,NA,NA,TRBJ1-1
TGTGCCAGCAGCCGGGACAGGGAGTACAATGAGCAGTTCTTC,CASSRDREYNEQFF,TRBV13,TRBD1,NA,TRBJ2-1
TGTGCCAGTACAAGACAGGCGAACACTGAAGCTTTCTTT,CASTRQANTEAFF,TRBV11-2,NA,NA,TRBJ1-1
TGTGCCAGCAGCTTGGTTCAGGACACTATCTTTCCGTCCTATGGCTACACCTTC,CASSLVQDTIFPSYGYTF,TRBV5-6,NA,NA,TRBJ1-2
TGTGCCACCAGTGACGCCAGGTTTAGACTAGCGAGCACAGATACGCAGTATTTT,CATSDARFRLASTDTQYF,TRBV24-1,TRBD2,NA,TRBJ2-3
TGTGCCAGCAGCTTGGACGGGTTGAACACTGAAGCTTTCTTT,CASSLDGLNTEAFF,TRBV5-6,NA,NA,TRBJ1-1
TGTGCCAGTAGTTCTCCCGGCCAGGCAACTAATGAAAAACTGTTTTTT,CASSSPGQATNEKLFF,TRBV19,NA,NA,TRBJ1-4
TGTGCCAGCAATACTCCGGGACAGGGCCCCCAGCCCCAGCATTTT,CASNTPGQGPQPQHF,TRBV6-5,TRBD1,NA,TRBJ1-5
TGTGCCAGCAGCTCGTCGGACAGGGTAAAGCAGTTCTTC,CASSSSDRVKQFF,TRBV11-3,TRBD1,NA,TRBJ2-1
TGTGCCAGCAGCCAAGATCACAGGGGGGCCTTATATAGCAATCAGCCCCAGCATTTT,CASSQDHRGALYSNQPQHF,TRBV4-2,TRBD1,NA,TRBJ1-5
TGTGCCAGCAGCTCCCGACAGGGGATGAACACCGGGGAGCTGTTTTTT,CASSSRQGMNTGELFF,TRBV9,TRBD1,NA,TRBJ2-2
TGCAGCGTTGAACGGAGCGGGGGAAGGAATGAGCAGTTCTTC,CSVERSGGRNEQFF,TRBV29-1,TRBD2,NA,TRBJ2-1
TGTGCCAGCAGCTATAGAAGCTCTGGCTACACCTTC,CASSYRSSGYTF,TRBV7-2,NA,NA,TRBJ1-2
TGTGCCTCCCCCGTGGGGGGGCAGTTTTCACCCCTCCACTTT,CASPVGGQFSPLHF,TRBV30,NA,NA,TRBJ1-6
TGTGCCAGTAGTATGGGGACAGAGAACACTGAAGCTTTCTTT,CASSMGTENTEAFF,TRBV19,TRBD1,once,TRBJ1-1
TGTGCCATCAGTGTTAATATGAACACTGAAGCTTTCTTT,CAISVNMNTEAFF,TRBV10-3,NA,NA,TRBJ1-1
TGTGCCTGGACCGGCCAACCACAGGAGTATCCTACAGATACGCAGTATTTT,CAWTGQPQEYPTDTQYF,TRBV30,NA,NA,TRBJ2-3
TGTGCCAGCAGTTTCTCCCCCGGAGTGGAAGAGACCCAGTACTTC,CASSFSPGVEETQYF,TRBV27,NA,NA,TRBJ2-5
TGTGCCATCAGACTAGCGGGGGATGAGACCCAGTACTTC,CAIRLAGDETQYF,TRBV10-3,TRBD2,NA,TRBJ2-5
TGTGCCAGCAGCGCACCTGGACAGAGCTCTGGAAACACCATATATTTT,CASSAPGQSSGNTIYF,TRBV7-6,NA,NA,TRBJ1-3
TGTGCCAGCAGTGAAGGGGCAGGCCGTAGAGCTGAAGCTTTCTTT,CASSEGAGRRAEAFF,TRBV6-1,NA,once,TRBJ1-1
TGTGCCAGTAGTATTAACACCCCCTACGAGCAGTACTTC,CASSINTPYEQYF,TRBV19,NA,NA,TRBJ2-7
TGCGCCAGCAGCGAGAGCGGGGGGACGAACACAGATACGCAGTATTTT,CASSESGGTNTDTQYF,TRBV10-1,TRBD2,NA,TRBJ2-3
TGTGCCAGCAGCAATCCGGGACACCTGAACACTGAAGCTTTCTTT,CASSNPGHLNTEAFF,TRBV2,NA,NA,TRBJ1-1
TGTGCCAGCACCCCCCGCGCCGGGGGGGCCTTTGGTGGAGATACGCAGTATTTT,CASTPRAGGAFGGDTQYF,TRBV6-2/TRBV6-3,TRBD2,NA,TRBJ2-3
TGCGCCAGCAGGGACTGGACGGGGAACACTGAAGCTTTCTTT,CASRDWTGNTEAFF,TRBV10-2,NA,NA,TRBJ1-1
TGCAGCGTTGATGGGGACAGGGGTTACAATGAGCAGTTCTTC,CSVDGDRGYNEQFF,TRBV29-1,TRBD1,NA,TRBJ2-1
TGTGCCAGCAGCTTAGGACAGGGCTATACCTACGAGCAGTACTTC,CASSLGQGYTYEQYF,TRBV7-2,TRBD1,NA,TRBJ2-7
TGCGCCAGCAGCCACGCTGACAGGGGAGGCGAGCAGTACTTC,CASSHADRGGEQYF,TRBV4-1,TRBD1,NA,TRBJ2-7
TGTGCCAGCAGTTTACCAGGGAGGGTTAACACTGAAGCTTTCTTT,CASSLPGRVNTEAFF,TRBV28,NA,once,TRBJ1-1
TGTGCCAGCAGCCCTCGGTATAGCAATCAGCCCCAGCATTTT,CASSPRYSNQPQHF,TRBV5-8,NA,NA,TRBJ1-5
TGCGCCAGCAGCCAAGGGACAGGGACGGAGACCCAGTACTTC,CASSQGTGTETQYF,TRBV4-1,TRBD1,NA,TRBJ2-5
TGTGCCAGTAGTATTCAGGAAAGCCATCAGCCCCAGCATTTT,CASSIQESHQPQHF,TRBV19,NA,NA,TRBJ1-5
TGTGCCAGCAGTTACAGGACTAGAGAAGAAGCTTTCTTT,CASSYRTREEAFF,TRBV6-2/TRBV6-3,NA,NA,TRBJ1-1
TGCGCCAGCAGTGAGCGATATAATCCCGGACAGGCCCATAACTATGGCTACACCTTC,CASSERYNPGQAHNYGYTF,TRBV10-2,TRBD1,once,TRBJ1-2
TGTGCCACCAGCGGAGGGACTAGTGACTATGAGCAGTTCTTC,CATSGGTSDYEQFF,TRBV15,TRBD2,few,TRBJ2-1
TGCAGCGTTGAAAGAGGAGCGGGAAACACAGATACGCAGTATTTT,CSVERGAGNTDTQYF,TRBV29-1,TRBD2,NA,TRBJ2-3
TGTGCCAGCAGCTTGATGCAGGGCGGGAAGACTGAAGCTTTCTTT,CASSLMQGGKTEAFF,TRBV28,NA,few,TRBJ1-1
TGTGCCAGCAGCTTGGGGAAGGGGCTAGGTACTGAAGCTTTCTTT,CASSLGKGLGTEAFF,TRBV5-4,NA,NA,TRBJ1-1
TGTGCCACCAGTGATCGGGCAACGCGGGGGCGTAGGAATGAGCAGTTCTTC,CATSDRATRGRRNEQFF,TRBV24-1,NA,NA,TRBJ2-1